Below are 15 T cell receptor beta chains sequenced from a single sample in a study of human T cells and chemical hapten exposure. In TCRdb, the RACE reads were re-called with MiXCR into one record per CDR3 protein. The table has 65,000 to 80,000 distinct CDR3 sequences, 10% seen once. Time point meaning: patch test 1, 2 weeks after DPC sensitization. The treatment denotes: therapeutic diphenylcyclopropenone sensitization with weekly scalp DPC. The material sequenced was whole blood, taken in connection with sensitization to the hapten diphenylcyclopropenone (DPC). All receptors come from a woman between 45 and 60 years old with alopecia areata. Some clones in this sample may be carry-over from other donors' samples.

The chain combines TRBV7-2 with TRBJ1-4; D may be TRBD1 (5 bases). Trimming took off 0 bases at V and 3 bases at J, with 8 bases between the two ends. CDR1 SGHTA and CDR2 FQGNSA come from the germline V gene. CDR3 length equals 15 residues. The CDR3 DNA is TGTGCCAGCAGCTTAGCGGGACTGGCTAATGAAAAACTGTTTTTT. It specifies CASSLAGLANEKLFF.

This clonotype showed up just a few times. The CDR3 protein is CASSLGILARPDTQYF. CDR3 nucleotide sequence: TGTGCCAGCAGCTTAGGGATACTAGCGCGCCCAGATACGCAGTATTTT. The chain recombines TRBV7-2 with TRBJ2-3, with 7 bases lining up with TRBD2. The V gene's germline CDR1 is SGHTA and CDR2 FQGNSA. The trim removed 1 base at V and 4 bases at J, leaving 8 bases unmatched. The CDR3 extends over 16 amino acids.

DNA of the CDR3: TGCAGTGCTAGAGGCGGGAACACTGAAGCTTTCTTT. Translation: CSARGGNTEAFF. V and J are TRBV20-1 and TRBJ1-1, with D unclear. The germline V and J ends were trimmed by 1 base and 1 base, with 4 bases remaining between them. This CDR3 is 12 amino acids long. The germline V gene encodes CDR1 DFQATT and CDR2 SNEGSKA (reference sequence).

This rearrangement joins TRBV2 to TRBJ2-1; 7 nucleotides agree with TRBD1. Germline V gives CDR1 SNHLY, CDR2 FYNNEI. J lost 2 bases, V lost 6 bases, and 7 bases had no gene match. The CDR3 runs 15 residues. The CDR3 DNA sequence: TGTGCCAGCAGGTTGGGACAGAGGCCCTACAATGAGCAGTTCTTC. This encodes CASRLGQRPYNEQFF.

This clonotype was seen a handful of times. This rearrangement joins TRBV15 to TRBJ2-1, with TRBD2 as a possible D gene (5 bases). The CDR3 totals 18 residues. The germline gives CDR1 LNHNV, CDR2 YYDKDF (reference sequence). Trimming left V 5 bases short and J 0 bases short, with 20 bases between. As DNA, the CDR3 is TGTGCCACCAGCGGACCCGGACTTTCGCCCGACTCCTACAATGAGCAGTTCTTC. Its protein is CATSGPGLSPDSYNEQFF.

This clonotype has only a few counts. The chain recombines TRBV19 with TRBJ2-2; D not resolved. V shed 6 bases and J shed 6 bases, with 5 bases lying between them. This CDR3 has 11 amino acids. Germline-derived CDR1 and CDR2 are LNHDA and SQIVND (reference sequence). This CDR3 is CASRVAGELFF. The CDR3, as DNA: TGTGCCAGTAGAGTCGCCGGGGAGCTGTTTTTT.

This clonotype showed up many times. The chain couples TRBV7-6 to TRBJ2-7; perhaps TRBD1 as D (5 bases). Germline values: CDR1 SGHVS, CDR2 FNYEAQ. Deletions cut 5 bases from V and 5 bases from J, with 19 bases between. This CDR3 has 15 residues. CDR3 DNA: TGTGCCAGCAGCCCAGACAGAACGCGACGGAACGAGCAGTACTTC. Protein sequence: CASSPDRTRRNEQYF.

This clonotype showed up many times. CDR3 bases: TGCGCCAGCAGCCAAGTCGCCCAACCCTACGAGCAGTACTTC. This translates into CASSQVAQPYEQYF. J is TRBJ2-7 and V is TRBV4-3; D unclear. CDR1 is LGHNA, CDR2 YSLEER, per germline. The CDR3 runs 14 residues. V lost 1 base and J 2 bases, leaving 9 bases between the germline ends.

This clonotype was counted only a few times. The chain carries TRBV11-3 and TRBJ1-1; TRBD1 is a possible D gene (6 bases). Germline V gene data show CDR1 as SGHNT and CDR2 as YENEEA. The V end lost 3 bases, the J end lost 1 base, and 15 bases lay between the germline ends. The CDR3 covers 16 residues. This CDR3 is CASSFGGQTQNTEAFF. The DNA of the CDR3 is TGTGCCAGCAGCTTTGGGGGGCAGACTCAGAACACTGAAGCTTTCTTT.

The rearrangement links TRBV6-2 or TRBV6-3 to TRBJ2-5; D call uncertain. Trimming shortened V by 6 bases and J by 2 bases, and 7 bases separated the two germline ends. The CDR3 length is 12 residues. Germline CDR1 is MNHEY and CDR2 is SVGEGT. This CDR3 reads CASRAGQETQYF. Written as DNA, the CDR3 is TGTGCCAGCAGAGCAGGACAAGAGACCCAGTACTTC.

This chain joins TRBV12-3 or TRBV12-4 and TRBJ1-3; D may be TRBD1 (5 bases). Trimming pared 3 bases from V and 2 bases from J, leaving 14 bases between. The CDR3 has 16 amino acids. The CDR3 reads CASSLGGGPPGNTIYF. In nucleotides, the CDR3 is TGTGCCAGCAGTTTGGGGGGGGGTCCCCCTGGAAACACCATATATTTT.

Remarks on this clonotype: A much larger clone lies a single base off, so this may be a read error. The chain is built from TRBV5-4 and TRBJ2-7; D may correspond to TRBD1 or TRBD2 (5 bases each). Trimming pared 4 bases from V and 3 bases from J, leaving 8 bases between. Germline CDR1 and CDR2: SGHNT and YYREEE (reference sequence). The length of the CDR3 is 12 residues. CDR3 DNA: TGTGCCAGCAGCCGGGACGGCTACGAGCAGTACTTC. It encodes CASSRDGYEQYF.

The V call is TRBV7-2, the J call TRBJ2-3; D perhaps matches TRBD2 (6 bases). V lost 2 bases and J lost 11, with 11 bases in between. This CDR3 has 12 amino acids. Germline lookup yields CDR1 SGHTA and CDR2 FQGNSA. CDR3 in DNA: TGTGCCAGCAGCTTAATAGCGGACCGGCAGTATTTT. Its protein product is CASSLIADRQYF.

This clonotype was counted many times. V usage is TRBV6-5 and J usage is TRBJ2-3, with D possibly TRBD1 on 5 matching bases. The CDR3 runs 13 residues. Looked up from germline, CDR1 is MNHEY and CDR2 is SVGAGI. The CDR3 sequence is CAVKQGGADTQYF. The CDR3 nucleotides read TGTGCGGTAAAGCAGGGTGGGGCAGATACGCAGTATTTT.

This clonotype was found a few times. V gene TRBV28 combines with J gene TRBJ2-2, with a tentative D call TRBD2 (5 bases). This CDR3 spans 12 amino acids. The germline gives CDR1 MDHEN, CDR2 SYDVKM. V was trimmed by 8 bases and J by 7 bases, leaving 11 bases between them. Here the CDR3 reads CASQSGDGELFF. Written as DNA, the CDR3 is TGTGCCAGCCAGTCCGGGGACGGGGAGCTGTTTTTT.